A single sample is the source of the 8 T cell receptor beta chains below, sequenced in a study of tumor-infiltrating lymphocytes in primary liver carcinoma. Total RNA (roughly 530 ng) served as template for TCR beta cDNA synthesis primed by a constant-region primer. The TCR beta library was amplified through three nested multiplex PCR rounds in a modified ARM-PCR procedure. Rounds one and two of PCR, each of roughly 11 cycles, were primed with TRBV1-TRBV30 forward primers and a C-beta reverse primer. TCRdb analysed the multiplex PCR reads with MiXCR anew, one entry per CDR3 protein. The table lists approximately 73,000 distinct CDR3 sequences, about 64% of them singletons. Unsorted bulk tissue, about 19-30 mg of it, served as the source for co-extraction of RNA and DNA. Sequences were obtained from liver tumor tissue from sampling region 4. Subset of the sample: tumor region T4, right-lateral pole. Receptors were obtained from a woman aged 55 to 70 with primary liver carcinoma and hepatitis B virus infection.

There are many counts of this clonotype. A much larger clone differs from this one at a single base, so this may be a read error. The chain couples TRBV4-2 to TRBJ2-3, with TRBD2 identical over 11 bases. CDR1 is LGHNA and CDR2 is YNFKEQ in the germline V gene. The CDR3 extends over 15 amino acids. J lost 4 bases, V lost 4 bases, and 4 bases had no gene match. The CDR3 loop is CASSPVAGGADTQYF. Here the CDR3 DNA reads TGTGCCAGCAGCCCGGTAGCGGGGGGGGCAGATACGCAGTATTTT.

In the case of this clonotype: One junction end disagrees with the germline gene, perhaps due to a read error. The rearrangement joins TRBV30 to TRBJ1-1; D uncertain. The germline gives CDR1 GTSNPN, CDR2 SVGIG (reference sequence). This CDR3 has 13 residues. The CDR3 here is CACSVYIGTEAFF. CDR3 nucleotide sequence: TGTGCCTGTAGTGTATACATCGGGACTGAAGCTTTCTTT. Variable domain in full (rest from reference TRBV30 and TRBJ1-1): SQTIHQWPATLVQPVGSPLSLECTVEGTSNPNLYWYRQAAGRGLQLLFYSVGIGQISSEVPQNLSASRPQDRQFILSSKKLLLSDSGFYLCACSVYIGTEAFFGQGTRLTVV.

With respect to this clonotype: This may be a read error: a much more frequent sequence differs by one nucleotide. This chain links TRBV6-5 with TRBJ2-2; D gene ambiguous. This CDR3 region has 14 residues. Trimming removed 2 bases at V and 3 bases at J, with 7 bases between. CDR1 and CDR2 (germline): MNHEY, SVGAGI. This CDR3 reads CASSYVTHTGELFF. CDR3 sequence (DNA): TGTGCCAGCAGTTACGTCACGCACACCGGGGAGCTGTTTTTT.

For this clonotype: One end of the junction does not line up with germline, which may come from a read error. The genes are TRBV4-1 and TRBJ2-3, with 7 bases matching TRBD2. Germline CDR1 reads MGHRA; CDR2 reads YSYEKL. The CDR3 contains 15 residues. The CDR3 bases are TGCGCCAGCAGCCGGATCGGCGGGAGTGCAGACACGCAGTATTTT. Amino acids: CASSRIGGSADTQYF.

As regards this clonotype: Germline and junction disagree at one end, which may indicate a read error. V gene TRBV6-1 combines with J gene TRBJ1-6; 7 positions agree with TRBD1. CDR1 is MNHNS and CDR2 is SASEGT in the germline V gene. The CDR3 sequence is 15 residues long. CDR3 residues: CASRKDRSYNSSLHF. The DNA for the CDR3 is TGTGCTAGCAGGAAGGACAGGTCCTATAATTCATCCCTCCACTTT.

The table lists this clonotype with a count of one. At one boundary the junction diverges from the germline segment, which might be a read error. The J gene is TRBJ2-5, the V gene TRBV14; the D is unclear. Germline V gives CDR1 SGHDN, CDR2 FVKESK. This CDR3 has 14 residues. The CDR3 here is CASSREVGQETRYF. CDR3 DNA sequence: TGTGCCAGCAGCCGAGAGGTTGGTCAAGAGACCCGGTACTTC.

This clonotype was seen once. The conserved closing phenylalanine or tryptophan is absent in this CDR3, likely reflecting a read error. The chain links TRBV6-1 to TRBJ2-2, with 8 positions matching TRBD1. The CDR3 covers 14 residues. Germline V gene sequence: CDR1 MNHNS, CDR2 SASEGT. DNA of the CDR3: TGTGTCAGCAGTACAGGGGGTAGCACCGGTGAGCTGTTTTAT. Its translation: CVSSTGGSTGELFY.

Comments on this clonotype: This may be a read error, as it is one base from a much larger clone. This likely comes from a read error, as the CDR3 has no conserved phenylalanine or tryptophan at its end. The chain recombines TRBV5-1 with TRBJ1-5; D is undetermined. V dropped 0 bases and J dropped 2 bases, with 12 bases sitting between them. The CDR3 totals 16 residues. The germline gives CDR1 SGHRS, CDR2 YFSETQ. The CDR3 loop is CASSLGHGDGNQPQHL. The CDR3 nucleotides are TGCGCCAGCAGCTTGGGGCATGGGGATGGCAATCAGCCCCAGCATCTT.